This entry describes one T cell receptor (beta chain). Assay used: immunoSEQ multiplex PCR; TCRdb lists only in-frame clones, some missing. The repertoire holds some 60,000 clones, with 85% as singletons. Germline V gene sequence: CDR1 SGDLS, CDR2 YYNGEE. Trimming cost V 4 bases and J 4 bases; bases outside gene matches: 6. The CDR3 runs to 15 residues. The data stem from a study of blood T cell repertoires in COVID-19. Source material: peripheral blood. This chain joins TRBV9 and TRBJ1-3; 9 nucleotides match TRBD1. This sequence was found in a human donor in a cohort sampled during active COVID-19. CDR3 sequence (DNA): TGTGCCAGCAGCCCACAGGGGGCGACAGGAAACACCATATATTTT. Encoded protein: CASSPQGATGNTIYF.